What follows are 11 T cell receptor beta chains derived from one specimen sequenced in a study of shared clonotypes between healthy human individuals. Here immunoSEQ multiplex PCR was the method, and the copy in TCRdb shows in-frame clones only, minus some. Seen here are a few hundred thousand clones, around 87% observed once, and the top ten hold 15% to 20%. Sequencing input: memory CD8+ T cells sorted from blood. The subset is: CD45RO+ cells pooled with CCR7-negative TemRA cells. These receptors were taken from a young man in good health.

The CDR3 sequence: CASSQTPPGDSYEQYF. The CDR3 region has the DNA TGCGCCAGCAGCCAAACCCCTCCGGGGGACTCCTACGAGCAGTACTTC. The chain is built from TRBV4-1 and TRBJ2-7; D is perhaps TRBD2 (6 bases). CDR1 is MGHRA, CDR2 YSYEKL, per germline. Trimming cost V 2 bases and J 0 bases, with 14 bases left between them. The CDR3 spans 16 residues.

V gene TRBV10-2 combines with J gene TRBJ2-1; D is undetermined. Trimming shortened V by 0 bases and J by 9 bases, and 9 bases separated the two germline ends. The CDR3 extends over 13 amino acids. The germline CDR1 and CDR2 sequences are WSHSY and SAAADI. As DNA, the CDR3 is TGCGCCAGCAGTGAGTCGAAGAAGGGTGAGCAGTTCTTC. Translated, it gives CASSESKKGEQFF.

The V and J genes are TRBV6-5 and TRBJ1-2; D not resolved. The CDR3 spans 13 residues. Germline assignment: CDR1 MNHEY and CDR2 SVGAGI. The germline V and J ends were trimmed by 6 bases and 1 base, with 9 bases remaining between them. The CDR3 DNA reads TGTGCCAGCAGAAGGGATCTTAACTATGGCTACACCTTC. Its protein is CASRRDLNYGYTF.

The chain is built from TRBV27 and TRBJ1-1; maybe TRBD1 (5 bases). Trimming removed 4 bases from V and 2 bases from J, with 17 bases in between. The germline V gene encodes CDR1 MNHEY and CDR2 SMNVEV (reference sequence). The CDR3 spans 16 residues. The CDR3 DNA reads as TGTGCCAGCAGTTGGAGGCAGGGAGGATATAACACTGAAGCTTTCTTT. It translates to CASSWRQGGYNTEAFF.

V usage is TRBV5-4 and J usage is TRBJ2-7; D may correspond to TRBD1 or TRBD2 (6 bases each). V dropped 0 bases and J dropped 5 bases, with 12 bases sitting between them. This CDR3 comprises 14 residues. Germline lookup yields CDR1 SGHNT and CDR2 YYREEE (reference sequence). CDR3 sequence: CASSLEGGLHEQYF. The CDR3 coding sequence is TGTGCCAGCAGCTTGGAAGGGGGGCTTCACGAGCAGTACTTC.

This CDR3 reads CASSPRHFTNEKLFF. CDR3 DNA: TGTGCCAGCAGCCCCCGACACTTTACTAATGAAAAACTGTTTTTT. The chain has TRBV7-9 and TRBJ1-4, with D hard to call. The CDR3 loop spans 15 amino acids. Germline assignment: CDR1 SEHNR and CDR2 FQNEAQ (reference sequence). V lost 5 bases and J 2 bases, leaving 12 bases between the germline ends.

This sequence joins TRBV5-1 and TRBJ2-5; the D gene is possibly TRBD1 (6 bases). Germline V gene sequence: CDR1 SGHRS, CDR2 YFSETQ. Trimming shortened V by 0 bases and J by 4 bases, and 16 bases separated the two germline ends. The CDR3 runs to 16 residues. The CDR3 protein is CASSLARRGRPETQYF. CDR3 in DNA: TGCGCCAGCAGCTTGGCCCGCAGGGGTCGGCCAGAGACCCAGTACTTC.

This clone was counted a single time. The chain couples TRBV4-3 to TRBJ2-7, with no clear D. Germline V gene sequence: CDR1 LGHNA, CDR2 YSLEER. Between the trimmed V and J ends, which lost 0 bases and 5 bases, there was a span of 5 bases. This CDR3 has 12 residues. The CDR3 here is CASSQEPNEQYF. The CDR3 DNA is TGCGCCAGCAGCCAAGAGCCGAACGAGCAGTACTTC.

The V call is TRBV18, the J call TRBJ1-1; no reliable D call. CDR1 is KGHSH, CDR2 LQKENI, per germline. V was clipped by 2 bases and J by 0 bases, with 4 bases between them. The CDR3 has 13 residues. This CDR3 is CASSPGVNTEAFF. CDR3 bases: TGTGCCAGCTCACCAGGGGTGAACACTGAAGCTTTCTTT.

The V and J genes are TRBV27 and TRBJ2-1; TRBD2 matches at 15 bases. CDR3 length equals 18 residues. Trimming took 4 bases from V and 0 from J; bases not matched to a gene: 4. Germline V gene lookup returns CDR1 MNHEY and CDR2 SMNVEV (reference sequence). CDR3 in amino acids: CASSSGTSGRSSYNEQFF. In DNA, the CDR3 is TGTGCCAGCAGTTCCGGGACTAGCGGGAGGAGCTCCTACAATGAGCAGTTCTTC.

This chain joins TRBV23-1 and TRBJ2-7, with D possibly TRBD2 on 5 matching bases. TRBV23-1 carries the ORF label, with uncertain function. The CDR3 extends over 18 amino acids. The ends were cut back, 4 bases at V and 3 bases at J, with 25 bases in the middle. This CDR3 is CASSRMKKRAKGFYEQYF. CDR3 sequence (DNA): TGCGCCAGCAGTCGCATGAAGAAGAGGGCTAAAGGGTTCTACGAGCAGTACTTC.